This TCR beta chain was identified during a study of PD-1 blockade in mismatch repair-deficient tumors. The data were produced by immunoSEQ multiplex PCR, yet TCRdb's version contains in-frame clones alone and is incomplete. Seen here are around 38,000 clones, roughly three quarters observed once, and the top ten hold about 20%. Trimming removed 5 bases from V and 7 bases from J, with 15 bases in between. This CDR3 region has 14 residues. Germline V gene sequence: CDR1 SGHTA, CDR2 FQGNSA. This sample comprised peripheral blood, obtained 4 weeks after starting pembrolizumab. The rearrangement uses TRBV7-2 and TRBJ2-1; D could derive from TRBD1 or TRBD2 (6 bases each). This clonotype was obtained from an adult with mismatch repair-deficient cancer. The DNA for the CDR3 is TGTGCCAGCAGCCAGCTAGGGGGAGGAAATGAGCAGTTCTTC. Translating it yields CASSQLGGGNEQFF.